This T cell receptor beta chain is from a study of blood T cell repertoires in COVID-19. Method: immunoSEQ multiplex PCR; TCRdb's copy keeps in-frame clones and lacks some. The table has some 70,000 clones, about 88% seen once. The Seattle patients joined while their infection was active and were tracked longitudinally afterward. V lost 6 bases, J lost 4 bases, and 4 bases stayed unmatched. The CDR3 runs to 15 residues. Germline CDR1 SNHLY, CDR2 FYNNEI. The TCR originated in a woman aged 60 to 75 with COVID-19, enrolled during active disease. The specimen was peripheral blood. The gene calls are TRBV2 and TRBJ2-3; 13 positions match TRBD2. The CDR3 is CASRRTSGGADTQYF. Written as DNA, the CDR3 is TGTGCCAGCAGGAGGACTAGCGGGGGAGCAGATACGCAGTATTTT.